This T cell receptor (beta chain) was found in a study of blood T cell repertoires in COVID-19. Study context: Researchers got acute and convalescent COVID-19 samples from the United States, Italy and Spain. PBMCs, B-cell-depleted T cells, or T cells were the source of the cDNA or gDNA that made up the material.

Germline loops: CDR1 DFQATT, CDR2 SNEGSKA (reference sequence). V was clipped by 3 bases and J by 0 bases, with 6 bases between them. The CDR3 has 13 amino acids. Per the study methods: By means of reference gene primer amplification, nucleated cell counts were estimated. TCRdb keeps only in-frame clones here, not all; method: immunoSEQ multiplex PCR. That table supplies the V and J calls and clone size; D and trimming were determined from the DNA. This table holds about 45,000 clones, 75% to 85% found once. Sequenced material: peripheral blood. The chain has TRBV20-1 and TRBJ2-1, with D unclear. The receptor was isolated from an older man in a cohort sampled during active COVID-19. CDR3 sequence (DNA): TGCAGTGCTAGTACCGGCTCCTACAATGAGCAGTTCTTC. Protein product: CSASTGSYNEQFF.